By share, the clone carrying this TCR beta chain counts as large. The antigen remains unidentified. The junction and the germline gene differ at one end; a read error may be behind it. The CDR3 covers 15 residues. Germline CDR1 and CDR2: SNHLY and FYNNEI. Each library started from roughly 16 ng of total RNA using the QIAseq Immune Repertoire TCR panel. TCRdb fed the reads into MiXCR, producing one record per CDR3 protein. The sample includes some 140 distinct CDR3 sequences, roughly 27% seen only once; the top ten take more than 60%. The data were obtained in a study of circulating CD8 cells and anti-PD-1 response in melanoma. From live CD3+CD8+TCRalphabeta+ cells, four PD-1 and/or TIGIT subsets were sorted. Findings and caveats of the study: Tumor reactivity was tested by peptide assays on expanded sorted subsets. PD-1 and DPOS subsets showed similar, higher clonality than DNEG.

The input for sequencing was CD8+ T cells from PBMCs, taken at baseline or after one month of anti-PD-1 therapy (not recorded which). The receptor's source is a human donor with melanoma. The chain links TRBV2 to TRBJ1-5; 12 positions agree with TRBD1. CDR3 coding DNA: TGTGCCAGCAGGGAAGGGACAGGGGGCTTTCAGCCCCAGCATTTT. Its translation: CASREGTGGFQPQHF.